These T cell receptor beta chains were read from a single sample in a study of blood T cell repertoires in COVID-19. Sequencing was performed with immunoSEQ multiplex PCR; in TCRdb, only in-frame clones are kept and a portion is missing. The sample shows 100,000 to 150,000 clones, 85% of them seen only once. Material for sequencing was peripheral blood. Receptors were obtained from a man aged 80 or over with active or convalescent COVID-19. Each CDR3 is given with its conserved first and last residue. Each record gives: D gene, J gene, clone size, V gene, CDR3 DNA, CDR3 protein. A D gene is named only where the DNA matches it firmly. Only some rows state a clone size, as once, few, many or a class for expanded clones.

D: NA; J: TRBJ1-3; size: NA; V: TRBV12-1; DNA: TGTGCCAGCAGCCCCTGTCGGACAGGGGCCTCTGGAAACACCATATATTTT; CDR3: CASSPCRTGASGNTIYF
D: NA; J: TRBJ2-5; size: NA; V: TRBV7-3; DNA: TGTGCCAGCAGCTTGGGGACTCAAGAGACCCAGTACTTC; CDR3: CASSLGTQETQYF
D: NA; J: TRBJ1-2; size: NA; V: TRBV21-1; DNA: TGTGCCAGCAGCAAAGGGGGGGACAGGAAGCTCTCTAACTATGGCTACACCTTC; CDR3: CASSKGGDRKLSNYGYTF
D: TRBD1; J: TRBJ1-2; size: NA; V: TRBV18; DNA: TGTGCCAGCTCACCGAACGGACAGGGGGCAGGCTACACCTTC; CDR3: CASSPNGQGAGYTF
D: NA; J: TRBJ1-4; size: few; V: TRBV3-1/TRBV3-2; DNA: TGTGCCAGCAGCCACGACGGTGGCAGGGTAGAAAAACTGTTTTTT; CDR3: CASSHDGGRVEKLFF
D: NA; J: TRBJ1-1; size: few; V: TRBV6-5; DNA: TGTGCCAGCAGTTACTCGCAGGGGTTGAACACTGAAGCTTTCTTT; CDR3: CASSYSQGLNTEAFF
D: TRBD2; J: TRBJ2-1; size: NA; V: TRBV12-3/TRBV12-4; DNA: TGTGCCAGCACCCCTAGCGGGAGTTTTGAGCAGTTCTTC; CDR3: CASTPSGSFEQFF
D: NA; J: TRBJ1-3; size: NA; V: TRBV27; DNA: TGTGCCAGCAGTCTCCCTAGGCCAGTTTCTGGAAACACCATATATTTT; CDR3: CASSLPRPVSGNTIYF
D: TRBD1; J: TRBJ1-6; size: NA; V: TRBV2; DNA: TGTGCCAGCAGTGAAAACCCAGGGGGTATAAATTCACCCCTCCACTTT; CDR3: CASSENPGGINSPLHF
D: TRBD1; J: TRBJ1-2; size: NA; V: TRBV2; DNA: TGTGCCAGCAGTCGGGACAGGGGGGACTATGGCTACACCTTC; CDR3: CASSRDRGDYGYTF
D: NA; J: TRBJ2-7; size: few; V: TRBV11-2; DNA: TGTGCCAGCAGCTTAGATTGGGTAGGAACAGGGCTCGAGCAGTACTTC; CDR3: CASSLDWVGTGLEQYF
D: TRBD1; J: TRBJ2-3; size: once; V: TRBV10-3; DNA: TGTGCCATCAGGCGGGACAGGGAATGGGATACGCAGTATTTT; CDR3: CAIRRDREWDTQYF
D: TRBD1; J: TRBJ1-5; size: NA; V: TRBV28; DNA: TGTGCCAGCAGTTCTACAGGGGATAGGCAGCCCCAGCATTTT; CDR3: CASSSTGDRQPQHF
D: NA; J: TRBJ2-7; size: many; V: TRBV4-2; DNA: TGTGCCAGCAGCCAAGTTAATTTGCGCGGAAGGATCTCCTACGAGCAGTACTTC; CDR3: CASSQVNLRGRISYEQYF
D: TRBD1; J: TRBJ2-2; size: NA; V: TRBV9; DNA: TGTGCCAGCAGCGTAGCTCCCGGGACAGGGGGAAACACCGGGGAGCTGTTTTTT; CDR3: CASSVAPGTGGNTGELFF
D: TRBD2; J: TRBJ2-1; size: NA; V: TRBV5-8; DNA: TGTGCCAGCAGCACCCTGGGGGGGGCTAGCGGGAGAAATGAGCAGTTCTTC; CDR3: CASSTLGGASGRNEQFF
D: TRBD1; J: TRBJ1-6; size: once; V: TRBV19; DNA: TGTGCCAGTAGTACCAGACAGGGATCATCACCCCTCCACTTT; CDR3: CASSTRQGSSPLHF
D: TRBD2; J: TRBJ2-1; size: once; V: TRBV7-2; DNA: TGTGCCAGCAGCGTCTCTAGCGGGACTTTAAATGAGCAGTTCTTC; CDR3: CASSVSSGTLNEQFF
D: NA; J: TRBJ2-7; size: NA; V: TRBV15; DNA: TGTGCCACCAGCAGAGAGACATGGGCTTATCAGTACTTC; CDR3: CATSRETWAYQYF
D: TRBD1; J: TRBJ1-1; size: NA; V: TRBV11-1; DNA: TGTGCCAGCAGCTTTCCCAGGGGGATAGCTTTCTTT; CDR3: CASSFPRGIAFF
D: NA; J: TRBJ1-6; size: NA; V: TRBV11-2; DNA: TGTGCCAGCAGCTCGGAGCGAGGATCACCCCTCCACTTT; CDR3: CASSSERGSPLHF
D: TRBD2; J: TRBJ2-7; size: NA; V: TRBV5-1; DNA: TGCGCCAGCAGCCCGGGGGGACTAGCGTCGTACGAGCAGTACTTC; CDR3: CASSPGGLASYEQYF
D: TRBD1; J: TRBJ2-6; size: NA; V: TRBV5-4; DNA: TGTGCCAGCAGCGGAGGGACAGGGGGCGCTACGGACGTCCTGACTTTC; CDR3: CASSGGTGGATDVLTF
D: TRBD1; J: TRBJ2-3; size: NA; V: TRBV6-4; DNA: TGTGCCAGCAGTGAAGGACAGGGACGGGGCACAGATACGCAGTATTTT; CDR3: CASSEGQGRGTDTQYF
D: TRBD1; J: TRBJ1-4; size: once; V: TRBV5-1; DNA: TGCGCCAGCAGCTTAGGGACAGGGTCTAATGAAAAACTGTTTTTT; CDR3: CASSLGTGSNEKLFF
D: TRBD1; J: TRBJ1-2; size: NA; V: TRBV24-1; DNA: TGTGCCACCAGTTCGGACAGGGCTAACTATGGCTACACCTTC; CDR3: CATSSDRANYGYTF
D: TRBD2; J: TRBJ2-2; size: NA; V: TRBV7-2; DNA: TGTGCCAGCAGCTCCACGGGGGGGCTAAACACCGGGGAGCTGTTTTTT; CDR3: CASSSTGGLNTGELFF
D: TRBD2; J: TRBJ2-1; size: NA; V: TRBV18; DNA: TGTGCCAGCGGCCCTAGCGGGGGGCCGAATGAGCAGTTCTTC; CDR3: CASGPSGGPNEQFF
D: TRBD1; J: TRBJ1-4; size: NA; V: TRBV6-5; DNA: TGTGCCAGCAACGCCAGGGGGCGCGAAAAACTGTTTTTT; CDR3: CASNARGREKLFF
D: TRBD1; J: TRBJ2-3; size: NA; V: TRBV12-3/TRBV12-4; DNA: TGTGCCAGCAGCCCCTACAGGGGTTATACGCAGTATTTT; CDR3: CASSPYRGYTQYF
D: TRBD1; J: TRBJ1-2; size: NA; V: TRBV28; DNA: TGTGCCAGCAGGGGGACAGGGTTTAACGGCTACACCTTC; CDR3: CASRGTGFNGYTF
D: NA; J: TRBJ1-3; size: NA; V: TRBV6-6; DNA: TGTGCCAGCAGTTACTCATTCACGTCGGCTGGAAACACCATATATTTT; CDR3: CASSYSFTSAGNTIYF
D: NA; J: TRBJ1-2; size: NA; V: TRBV5-7; DNA: TGTGCCAGCAGCTTGCAGGGTATCTATGGCTACACCTTC; CDR3: CASSLQGIYGYTF
D: TRBD1; J: TRBJ1-5; size: NA; V: TRBV12-3/TRBV12-4; DNA: TGTGCCAGCAGTCGGGACAGGGATCAGCCCCAGCATTTT; CDR3: CASSRDRDQPQHF
D: NA; J: TRBJ2-7; size: NA; V: TRBV7-3; DNA: TGTGCCAGCAGCTTAAGTCGCGGGCGCGAGCAGTACTTC; CDR3: CASSLSRGREQYF
D: NA; J: TRBJ1-5; size: NA; V: TRBV6-5; DNA: TGTGCCAGCAGTTACTCAAGCCAGCCCCAGCATTTT; CDR3: CASSYSSQPQHF
D: NA; J: TRBJ1-5; size: NA; V: TRBV6-1; DNA: TGTGCCAGCAGTGAAGCGCGGGGGGGAGATCAGCCCCAGCATTTT; CDR3: CASSEARGGDQPQHF
D: NA; J: TRBJ2-1; size: many; V: TRBV3-1/TRBV3-2; DNA: TGTGCCAGCAGCCAAATCCCCAGGGATGAGCAGTTCTTC; CDR3: CASSQIPRDEQFF
D: TRBD1; J: TRBJ2-7; size: few; V: TRBV12-5; DNA: TGTGCTAGTGGTTCCGGGACAGGTGCCTACGAGCAGTACTTC; CDR3: CASGSGTGAYEQYF
D: TRBD1; J: TRBJ2-7; size: few; V: TRBV27; DNA: TGTGCCAGCAGACTGACAGGGCAAAGCTCCTACGAGCAGTACTTC; CDR3: CASRLTGQSSYEQYF
D: TRBD1; J: TRBJ1-1; size: NA; V: TRBV10-3; DNA: TGTGCCAGCTGGACAGGGGTAAGTGGCACTGAAGCTTTCTTT; CDR3: CASWTGVSGTEAFF
D: NA; J: TRBJ2-1; size: few; V: TRBV11-2; DNA: TGTGCCAGCAGCTTAGGCGTAGCGGACTACAATGAGCAGTTCTTC; CDR3: CASSLGVADYNEQFF
D: NA; J: TRBJ2-1; size: NA; V: TRBV7-2; DNA: TGTGCCAGCAGCTTAGTACCTGGGACTCTTACCTACAATGAGCAGTTCTTC; CDR3: CASSLVPGTLTYNEQFF
D: TRBD2; J: TRBJ2-3; size: few; V: TRBV7-3; DNA: TGTGCCAGCAGCTTAGGAGCGGGGGGGCATGCAGATACGCAGTATTTT; CDR3: CASSLGAGGHADTQYF
D: NA; J: TRBJ1-5; size: NA; V: TRBV6-5; DNA: TGTGCCAGCCAAAACCAAGGACAGCTTAATCAGCCCCAGCATTTT; CDR3: CASQNQGQLNQPQHF
D: TRBD1; J: TRBJ1-5; size: NA; V: TRBV27; DNA: TGTGCCAGCAGTTTTTCGACAGGGGGCAATCAGCCCCAGCATTTT; CDR3: CASSFSTGGNQPQHF
D: TRBD2; J: TRBJ2-3; size: NA; V: TRBV7-9; DNA: TGTGCCAGCAGACTCATTAGCGGGGGGTGGCAGTATTTT; CDR3: CASRLISGGWQYF
D: TRBD1; J: TRBJ1-2; size: few; V: TRBV5-1; DNA: TGCGCCAGCAGCCCCGGACAGGGCTATGGCTACACCTTC; CDR3: CASSPGQGYGYTF
D: NA; J: TRBJ2-7; size: NA; V: TRBV6-2/TRBV6-3; DNA: TGTGCCAGCAGTTACTCTGTGGGAGGCGAGCAGTACTTC; CDR3: CASSYSVGGEQYF
D: TRBD1; J: TRBJ2-5; size: NA; V: TRBV6-4; DNA: TGTGCCAGCAGTGACTCCCGGGACAGGTATCAAGAGACCCAGTACTTC; CDR3: CASSDSRDRYQETQYF